The 25 T cell receptor beta chains in this list originate from one sample, sequenced in a study of beta chain features in type 1 diabetes. The isolated RNA, all of it, was reverse transcribed, so expressed TCRB transcripts were what got sequenced. The protocol was immunoSEQ multiplex PCR, while the TCRdb copy is restricted to in-frame clones and leaves out a portion. The sample includes around 500,000 clones, approximately 30% seen only once; the top ten take 0.065%. Sequencing input: naive CD4+ T cells from blood. The receptors originated from a man between 18 and 29 years old in good health.

J is TRBJ2-7 and V is TRBV6-5; a weak D match, TRBD1 (6 bases). This CDR3 spans 16 amino acids. Germline lookup yields CDR1 MNHEY and CDR2 SVGAGI. V was shortened by 2 bases and J by 4 bases, with 18 bases between the two germline ends. The CDR3 is CASSYETGTQYYEQYF. CDR3 sequence (DNA): TGTGCCAGCAGTTACGAAACCGGGACACAATATTACGAGCAGTACTTC.

The chain recombines TRBV19 with TRBJ2-7; 9 nucleotides match TRBD2. The V and J ends lost 4 bases and 0 bases, in that order; junction bases with no gene match: 4. The CDR3 extends over 15 amino acids. Germline CDR1 is LNHDA and CDR2 is SQIVND (reference sequence). CDR3 sequence (DNA): TGTGCCAGTAGTACCGGGACTAGCAGCTCCTACGAGCAGTACTTC. The encoded protein is CASSTGTSSSYEQYF.

DNA for the CDR3: TGTGCCAGCAGCTTCGGGACTTTCCGGGATGAGCAGTTCTTC. Translated, it gives CASSFGTFRDEQFF. The chain recombines TRBV7-2 with TRBJ2-1, with D possibly being TRBD2 (6 bases). The ends were cut back, 3 bases at V and 8 bases at J, with 14 bases in the middle. The germline V gene encodes CDR1 SGHTA and CDR2 FQGNSA. CDR3 length: 14 residues.

This clone occurred a few times. The chain carries TRBV19 and TRBJ1-5; a possible D gene is TRBD1 (5 bases). Germline V gene lookup returns CDR1 LNHDA and CDR2 SQIVND (reference sequence). CDR3 length equals 14 residues. The ends were cut back, 5 bases at V and 2 bases at J, with 10 bases in the middle. The CDR3 is CASSETRGNQPQHF. CDR3 DNA: TGTGCCAGTAGTGAGACCAGGGGCAATCAGCCCCAGCATTTT. Using reference TRBV19 and TRBJ1-5 for the parts outside the CDR3, the full variable domain is DGGITQSPKYLFRKEGQNVTLSCEQNLNHDAMYWYRQDPGQGLRLIYYSQIVNDFQKGDIAEGYSVSREKKESFPLTVTSAQKNPTAFYLCASSETRGNQPQHFGDGTRLSIL.

CDR3 sequence (DNA): TGCAGCGTTGAAGATCATCAGACAGGGGCATCCCTTGGGGAGCAGTACTTC. Protein product: CSVEDHQTGASLGEQYF. This chain joins TRBV29-1 and TRBJ2-7; 8 positions agree with TRBD1. V gave up 0 bases and J gave up 7 bases; unmatched junction bases: 17. The CDR3 covers 17 residues. Germline V gives CDR1 SQVTM, CDR2 ANQGSEA.

Here the CDR3 reads CASSVASGRLYNEQFF. The CDR3 DNA follows: TGTGCCAGCAGCGTAGCTAGCGGGAGGCTCTACAATGAGCAGTTCTTC. The gene calls are TRBV9 and TRBJ2-1; 11 bases match TRBD2. From germline, CDR1 is SGDLS and CDR2 YYNGEE. V lost 0 bases, J lost 3 bases, and 2 bases stayed unmatched. The CDR3 loop spans 16 amino acids.

The genes are TRBV6-5 and TRBJ2-3; either TRBD1 or TRBD2 may fit D (6 bases each). Germline values: CDR1 MNHEY, CDR2 SVGAGI. Trimming took off 0 bases at V and 4 bases at J, with 11 bases between the two ends. This CDR3 has 15 amino acids. For the CDR3, the DNA is TGTGCCAGCAGTTACTCGTTCGGGGGCCCAGATACGCAGTATTTT. This translates into CASSYSFGGPDTQYF.

A few counts support this clone. The V gene is TRBV11-2, the J gene TRBJ2-1, with D uncertain. V lost 1 base, J lost 0 bases, and 7 bases lay in between. The CDR3 totals 15 residues. CDR1 SGHAT and CDR2 FQNNGV come from the germline V gene. The CDR3 nucleotides read TGTGCCAGCAGCTTAGTTCGGGCCTCCTACAATGAGCAGTTCTTC. Translation gives CASSLVRASYNEQFF.

This clone was seen a handful of times. This chain links TRBV29-1 with TRBJ2-7; D unresolved. V was clipped by 6 bases and J by 6 bases, with 15 bases between them. The CDR3 is 12 residues long. Per germline, CDR1 SQVTM and CDR2 ANQGSEA. The CDR3, as DNA: TGCAGCGTCCACGGGCCCGGACCCGAGCAGTACTTC. Protein: CSVHGPGPEQYF.

Of note for this clone: Other nucleotide sequences in the sample specify the same CDR3. This CDR3 reads CASSLNWGKQYF. The DNA of the CDR3 is TGTGCCAGCAGCTTAAATTGGGGGAAACAGTACTTC. The chain carries TRBV7-8 and TRBJ2-5; D may be TRBD1 or TRBD2 (5 bases each). Per germline, CDR1 SGHVS and CDR2 FQNEAQ. CDR3 length equals 12 residues. V was cut by 2 bases and J by 11 bases, with 12 bases left in between.

This clone showed up just a few times. The V call is TRBV19, the J call TRBJ2-5; TRBD2 aligns across 10 bases. Germline values: CDR1 LNHDA, CDR2 SQIVND (reference sequence). Trimming at V came to 0 bases and at J to 7 bases, leaving 8 bases not matched to a gene. This CDR3 is 16 amino acids long. DNA of the CDR3: TGTGCCAGTAGTATAGAAGCTAGCGGGAGTCTCGCGACCCAGTACTTC. It yields the protein CASSIEASGSLATQYF.

This clone appeared a single time. The J gene is TRBJ2-1, the V gene TRBV5-6, with a tentative D call TRBD1 (5 bases). Per germline, CDR1 SGHDT and CDR2 YYEEEE. With 4 bases removed from V and 4 bases from J, the gap between germline ends came to 12 bases. The CDR3 length is 14 residues. CDR3 in amino acids: CASSTTEYYNEQFF. CDR3 coding DNA: TGTGCCAGCAGCACGACAGAATATTACAATGAGCAGTTCTTC. Full variable domain (rest looked up from reference TRBV5-6 and TRBJ2-1): DAGVTQSPTHLIKTRGQQVTLRCSPKSGHDTVSWYQQALGQGPQFIFQYYEEEERQRGNFPDRFSGHQFPNYSSELNVNALLLGDSALYLCASSTTEYYNEQFFGPGTRLTVL.

This clone has more than one count but fewer than ten. The CDR3 DNA follows: TGTGCCATCAGTGAGTCTGGCGGGAGCTTCCACGAGCAGTACTTC. Its protein is CAISESGGSFHEQYF. The chain has TRBV10-3 and TRBJ2-7; 7 nucleotides match TRBD2. The CDR3 consists of 15 residues. J was trimmed by 5 bases and V by 0 bases; bases with no gene match: 7. CDR1 and CDR2 (germline): ENHRY, SYGVKD.

This clone was seen only a few times. The chain combines TRBV10-3 with TRBJ1-2, with TRBD1 as a possible D gene (5 bases). CDR3 size: 14 residues. From germline, CDR1 is ENHRY and CDR2 SYGVKD. V lost 6 bases, J lost 7 bases, and 18 bases lay in between. DNA for the CDR3: TGTGCCATCAGAAGACAGAACACTCTCCCTGGCTACACCTTC. Translating it yields CAIRRQNTLPGYTF.

The V call is TRBV25-1, the J call TRBJ1-1; D is unresolved. CDR3 size: 14 residues. Germline V gene lookup returns CDR1 MGHDK and CDR2 SYGVNS. V lost 0 bases and J lost 2, with 7 bases in between. The CDR3 DNA follows: TGTGCCAGCAGTGAATACGGGAGAAACACTGAAGCTTTCTTT. Translation: CASSEYGRNTEAFF.

The chain recombines TRBV29-1 with TRBJ2-2; no clear D gene. V was clipped by 5 bases and J by 0 bases, with 4 bases between them. The V gene's germline CDR1 is SQVTM and CDR2 ANQGSEA. This CDR3 is built from 12 residues. The CDR3: CSVFANTGELFF. CDR3 nucleotides: TGCAGCGTTTTCGCGAACACCGGGGAGCTGTTTTTT.

This clone was seen once. The same CDR3 can be traced to other DNA sequences in this sample. The rearrangement uses TRBV30 and TRBJ2-7; D tentatively reads TRBD1 or TRBD2 (6 bases each). The CDR3 consists of 15 residues. CDR1 is GTSNPN and CDR2 is SVGIG in the germline V gene (reference sequence). V was pared by 0 bases and J by 2 bases, with 14 bases between. Here the CDR3 DNA reads TGTGCCTGGAGTGTAGGGGGGACTGGGCCCTACGAGCAGTACTTC. Protein sequence: CAWSVGGTGPYEQYF.

This clone was counted only a few times. V usage is TRBV30 and J usage is TRBJ2-7; D is unclear. CDR3 length: 14 amino acids. CDR1 GTSNPN and CDR2 SVGIG come from the germline V gene (reference sequence). Trimming took 0 bases from V and 2 from J, leaving 11 bases between them. CDR3 sequence: CAWSVWGRAYEQYF. Written as DNA, the CDR3 is TGTGCCTGGAGTGTCTGGGGTCGCGCCTACGAGCAGTACTTC.

The gene calls are TRBV7-9 and TRBJ2-2; TRBD1 matches 8 bases. J gave up 4 bases and V 5 bases, and 12 bases lay outside the gene matches. The V gene's germline CDR1 is SEHNR and CDR2 FQNEAQ (reference sequence). The CDR3 contains 17 residues. CDR3 loop: CASSPYRQGAITGELFF. DNA of the CDR3: TGTGCCAGCAGCCCATATCGCCAGGGGGCGATCACCGGGGAGCTGTTTTTT.

This clone showed up just a few times. The chain carries TRBV7-2 and TRBJ2-4, with D possibly matching TRBD1 (6 bases). The CDR3 is 14 amino acids. V was cut by 3 bases and J by 6 bases, with 12 bases left in between. Per germline, CDR1 SGHTA and CDR2 FQGNSA. Here the CDR3 reads CASSFSPDRNIQYF. The CDR3 nucleotides read TGTGCCAGCAGCTTTTCCCCGGACAGAAACATTCAGTACTTC. The whole variable domain, filled in from reference TRBV7-2 and TRBJ2-4, reads GAGVSQSPSNKVTEKGKDVELRCDPISGHTALYWYRQSLGQGLEFLIYFQGNSAPDKSGLPSDRFSAERTGGSVSTLTIQRTQQEDSAVYLCASSFSPDRNIQYFGAGTRLSVL.

This chain links TRBV29-1 with TRBJ1-1; D unclear. CDR3 length equals 12 residues. V was clipped by 7 bases and J by 4 bases, with 13 bases between them. Germline lookup yields CDR1 SQVTM and CDR2 ANQGSEA. CDR3 amino acids: CSARGPVTEAFF. The CDR3 nucleotides are TGCAGCGCCCGTGGGCCAGTCACTGAAGCTTTCTTT. The whole variable domain, remainder taken from reference TRBV29-1 and TRBJ1-1, is SAVISQKPSRDICQRGTSLTIQCQVDSQVTMMFWYRQQPGQSLTLIATANQGSEATYESGFVIDKFPISRPNLTFSTLTVSNMSPEDSSIYLCSARGPVTEAFFGQGTRLTVV.

V usage is TRBV4-1 and J usage is TRBJ2-6; D remains unclear. Germline V lookup: CDR1 MGHRA, CDR2 YSYEKL. V lost 5 bases and J lost 4, with 12 bases in between. This CDR3 spans 15 amino acids. The CDR3 spells CASSARVQGANVLTF. The CDR3 DNA reads TGCGCCAGCAGCGCTAGGGTACAGGGGGCCAACGTCCTGACTTTC.

This clone was detected a few times. The V and J genes are TRBV27 and TRBJ2-7, with a weak D call TRBD1 (6 bases). The CDR3 is 14 residues long. The V and J ends lost 4 bases and 1 base respectively, with 11 bases between them. Germline-derived CDR1 and CDR2 are MNHEY and SMNVEV (reference sequence). The CDR3 is CASSSYRVSYEQYF. In nucleotides, the CDR3 is TGTGCCAGCAGTTCGTACAGGGTTTCCTACGAGCAGTACTTC.

The chain is built from TRBV25-1 and TRBJ2-1; 14 bases match TRBD2. Germline V gene data show CDR1 as MGHDK and CDR2 as SYGVNS. Losses at the gene ends were 5 bases for V and 8 bases for J; bases not matched to a gene: 5. The CDR3 is made up of 15 amino acids. CDR3 bases: TGTGCCAGCAGTCCCCCGGGACTAGCGGGAGATGAGCAGTTCTTC. Translating it yields CASSPPGLAGDEQFF.

This clone was seen more than once but under ten times. The chain is built from TRBV4-3 and TRBJ2-3; 8 bases are shared with TRBD2. There are 16 residues in the CDR3. V shed 0 bases and J 6 bases; nucleotides not matched to a gene: 8. Germline lookup yields CDR1 LGHNA and CDR2 YSLEER. The DNA of the CDR3 is TGCGCCAGCAGCCAAGATTTTCGGCTAGCGGGCGATACGCAGTATTTT. Protein sequence: CASSQDFRLAGDTQYF.